The present T cell receptor beta chain was sequenced within a study of T cell responses to AZD1222 COVID-19 vaccine. Notes on the study in general: Spike regions recognized by vaccine-associated CD4 TCRs spanned the protein, led by 160-218 and 743-854. The number of AZD1222 recipients seropositive at baseline was only five or six.

This clone occurred once. The antigen remains unidentified. Data came from immunoSEQ multiplex PCR; TCRdb stores just in-frame clones and leaves some out. The sample holds tens of thousands of clones, roughly 89% seen once. The sample was peripheral blood, taken 28 days after the second AZD1222 dose. The receptor was derived from an adult who received the AZD1222 COVID-19 vaccine.

The CDR3 reads CSVTSLHEQYF. DNA for the CDR3: TGCAGCGTGACTAGTCTCCACGAGCAGTACTTC. The chain uses TRBV29-1 and TRBJ2-7; weak D call: TRBD2 (6 bases). CDR1 is SQVTM, CDR2 ANQGSEA, per germline. Trimming left V 6 bases short and J 5 bases short, with 11 bases between. CDR3 length: 11 residues.